Presented here are 7 T cell receptor beta chains from one specimen sequenced in a study of shared clonotypes between healthy human individuals. Assay: immunoSEQ multiplex PCR; the TCRdb copy retains only in-frame clones and omits some. Found here are about 190,000 clones, about 66% of them singletons; the top ten hold more than 9%. The sequenced material came from memory CD4+ T cells sorted from blood. Regarding subset: CD45RA-negative fraction. Every receptor here comes from a man aged 25 to 40 in good health.

The chain carries TRBV30 and TRBJ2-3; 8 nucleotides agree with TRBD2. Germline CDR1 GTSNPN, CDR2 SVGIG (reference sequence). V lost 2 bases and J lost 8; bases outside the gene matches: 9. The length of the CDR3 is 14 residues. The CDR3 DNA sequence: TGTGCCTGGAGTTTTAGCGGGACCCCGTCTACGCAGTATTTT. Protein sequence: CAWSFSGTPSTQYF.

V and J are TRBV5-4 and TRBJ1-2; 9 nucleotides line up with TRBD1. The trim removed 5 bases at V and 4 bases at J, leaving 9 bases unmatched. Germline assignment: CDR1 SGHNT and CDR2 YYREEE (reference sequence). CDR3 size: 15 residues. CDR3 nucleotide sequence: TGTGCCAGCAGATTCCCGGGACAGGGCTCCTATGGCTACACCTTC. This translates into CASRFPGQGSYGYTF.

This clone came up a few times. The rearrangement joins TRBV6-6 to TRBJ2-7, with 8 nucleotides matching TRBD2. CDR1 MNHNY and CDR2 SVGAGI come from the germline V gene (reference sequence). The V segment lost 6 bases and the J segment 2 bases; nucleotides outside the gene matches: 0. This CDR3 is built from 12 residues. Here the CDR3 reads CASRGLAYEQYF. The CDR3 nucleotides are TGTGCCAGCAGGGGACTAGCCTACGAGCAGTACTTC.

The chain employs TRBV5-1 and TRBJ2-2, with D maybe TRBD2 (6 bases). V was clipped by 1 base and J by 4 bases, with 8 bases between them. Germline-derived CDR1 and CDR2 are SGHRS and YFSETQ. The length of the CDR3 is 14 residues. This chain's CDR3 is CASSLLSGTGELFF. CDR3 coding DNA: TGCGCCAGCAGCTTGCTTAGCGGCACCGGGGAGCTGTTTTTT. The full variable domain, completed using reference TRBV5-1 and TRBJ2-2, is KAGVTQTPRYLIKTRGQQVTLSCSPISGHRSVSWYQQTPGQGLQFLFEYFSETQRNKGNFPGRFSGRQFSNSRSEMNVSTLELGDSALYLCASSLLSGTGELFFGEGSRLTVL.

The chain combines TRBV7-2 with TRBJ1-2; D is ambiguous. Germline CDR1 reads SGHTA; CDR2 reads FQGNSA. The V end was cut by 3 bases, the J end by 1 base, with 15 bases between. CDR3 length: 16 amino acids. CDR3: CASSLGLRVGNYGYTF. CDR3 in DNA: TGTGCCAGCAGCTTGGGTTTGAGGGTCGGTAACTATGGCTACACCTTC.

The rearrangement joins TRBV15 to TRBJ2-3; D is possibly TRBD1 or TRBD2 (5 bases each). This CDR3 contains 15 residues. V gave up 0 bases and J gave up 2 bases, with 9 bases separating them. CDR1 LNHNV and CDR2 YYDKDF come from the germline V gene (reference sequence). The CDR3 DNA reads TGTGCCACCAGCAGAGATTGGGGGTCCACAGATACGCAGTATTTT. Protein sequence: CATSRDWGSTDTQYF.

This clone came up a few times. The chain combines TRBV5-5 with TRBJ1-5, with 9 bases that match TRBD1. In germline, CDR1 is SGHKS, CDR2 YYEKEE (reference sequence). V gave up 4 bases and J gave up 6 bases; unmatched junction bases: 8. The CDR3 has 15 amino acids. CDR3 sequence reads: CASSTGDRVGQPQHF. The DNA for the CDR3 is TGTGCCAGCAGCACGGGGGACAGGGTCGGTCAGCCCCAGCATTTT.